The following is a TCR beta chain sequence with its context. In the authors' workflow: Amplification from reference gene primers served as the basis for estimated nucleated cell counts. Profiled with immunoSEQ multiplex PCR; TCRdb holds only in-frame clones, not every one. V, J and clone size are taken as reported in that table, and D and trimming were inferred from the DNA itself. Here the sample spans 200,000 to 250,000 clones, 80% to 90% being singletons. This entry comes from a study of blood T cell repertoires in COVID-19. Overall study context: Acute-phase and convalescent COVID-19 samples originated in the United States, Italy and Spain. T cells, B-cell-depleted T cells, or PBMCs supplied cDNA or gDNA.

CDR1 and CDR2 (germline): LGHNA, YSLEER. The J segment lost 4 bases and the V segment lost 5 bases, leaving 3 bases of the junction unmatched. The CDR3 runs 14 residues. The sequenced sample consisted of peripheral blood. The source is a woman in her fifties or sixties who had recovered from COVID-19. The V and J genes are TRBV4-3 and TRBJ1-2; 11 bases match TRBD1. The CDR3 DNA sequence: TGCGCCAGCAGCAGGACAGGGGGCATCTATGGCTACACCTTC. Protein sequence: CASSRTGGIYGYTF.